This TCR beta chain was retrieved from a study of regulatory T cells in long-lasting Graves disease. The time point is: persistent/refractory GD, antithyroid drugs over 5 years with positive TRAb. PBMCs provided the RNA from which the TCR library was made. Germline CDR1 reads DFQATT; CDR2 reads SNEGSKA (reference sequence). J was trimmed by 0 bases and V by 6 bases; bases with no gene match: 14. The CDR3 spans 18 residues. To make TCR beta libraries, researchers used iRepertoire HTBI primers and Arm-PCR of CDR3 regions. TCRdb recomputed calls from the multiplex PCR reads with MiXCR, one row per CDR3 protein. The sample gives under 450,000 distinct CDR3 sequences, roughly a quarter of which show up once; 26% is in the top ten.

This receptor was taken from a female donor with Graves disease. The sample here was peripheral blood mononuclear cells (PBMCs), taken when the disease was refractory, from a patient treated with antithyroid drugs. The chain is built from TRBV20-1 and TRBJ2-1, with 10 bases fitting TRBD2. The CDR3 sequence is CSATSRSGRARSYNEQFF. The CDR3 bases are TGCAGTGCGACCAGCCGGAGCGGGAGGGCCCGCTCCTACAATGAGCAGTTCTTC.